Each of the 21 T cell receptor beta chains below was sequenced from the same sample in a study of T cells in Graves' hyperthyroidism and ophthalmopathy. It was RNA transcripts that yielded the amplified TCR beta CDR3 regions. The HTBI primer set was used in a first-round RT-PCR of the TCR CDR3. One entry per CDR3 protein results from TCRdb running MiXCR on the multiplex PCR reads. The sample includes some 440,000 distinct CDR3 sequences, less than 20% of them seen just once. Input material: blood. Every receptor here comes from a woman aged 18-29 years with Graves' hyperthyroidism.

The gene calls are TRBV24-1 and TRBJ2-4; 7 bases align to TRBD1. From germline, CDR1 is KGHDR and CDR2 SFDVKD. Unmatched junction bases numbered 7, after V lost 3 bases and J lost 12 bases. The CDR3 contains 13 residues. CDR3: CATSDLRTGPQYF. The CDR3 DNA is TGTGCCACCAGTGATCTGAGGACAGGTCCTCAGTACTTC.

This clonotype was recorded many times. J is TRBJ1-2 and V is TRBV29-1; D gene uncertain. The CDR3 runs 12 residues. V lost 3 bases to trimming and J lost 5 bases, with 10 bases between them. CDR1 is SQVTM, CDR2 ANQGSEA, per germline. CDR3 nucleotides: TGCAGCGTTGATCGGACGGTGTATGGCTACACCTTC. It encodes CSVDRTVYGYTF.

This clonotype was detected many times. The chain employs TRBV18 and TRBJ2-7; 8 bases map to TRBD1. CDR3 length: 15 amino acids. V was pared by 1 base and J by 6 bases, with 8 bases of the junction left unmatched. Per germline, CDR1 KGHSH and CDR2 LQKENI. The CDR3 DNA sequence: TGTGCCAGCTCACCACAATCTGACAGGGGCGGCGAGCAGTACTTC. Translation gives CASSPQSDRGGEQYF.

Many counts were recorded for this clonotype. The chain employs TRBV6-2 or TRBV6-3 and TRBJ2-7; TRBD1 matches 8 bases. CDR1 and CDR2 from the germline V gene are MNHEY and SVGEGT. Trimming cost V 2 bases and J 3 bases; bases outside gene matches: 9. The CDR3 is 16 amino acids. The CDR3 DNA reads TGTGCCAGCAGTTACCCAACCCGGACAGGGAGCTACGAGCAGTACTTC. As protein: CASSYPTRTGSYEQYF.

This clonotype was detected many times. The chain carries TRBV9 and TRBJ1-1; 9 bases match TRBD1. Per germline, CDR1 SGDLS and CDR2 YYNGEE. Trimming removed 2 bases from V and 6 bases from J; junction bases left unmatched: 8. This CDR3 contains 15 residues. DNA of the CDR3: TGTGCCAGCAGCGTTTGGACAGGGGTAGAGTCTGAAGCTTTCTTT. Its protein product is CASSVWTGVESEAFF.

The chain joins TRBV20-1 to TRBJ2-3; 12 nucleotides match TRBD2. The ends lost 5 bases at V and 4 bases at J; junction bases unmatched: 4. The CDR3 runs to 14 residues. CDR1 DFQATT and CDR2 SNEGSKA come from the germline V gene (reference sequence). Here the CDR3 reads CSAQLAGGADTQYF. The CDR3 nucleotides read TGCAGTGCTCAACTAGCGGGAGGTGCAGATACGCAGTATTTT.

The sample holds many counts of this clonotype. The chain carries TRBV12-3 or TRBV12-4 and TRBJ1-3; the D gene is possibly TRBD1 (5 bases). This CDR3 has 17 residues. The ends were cut back, 3 bases at V and 3 bases at J, with 18 bases in the middle. The chain's CDR3 is CASSFAVLTVDGNTIYF. Here the CDR3 DNA reads TGTGCCAGCAGTTTCGCGGTCTTGACAGTCGATGGAAACACCATATATTTT.

The chain couples TRBV5-4 to TRBJ2-7, with a possible D match to TRBD1 (6 bases). CDR1 SGHNT and CDR2 YYREEE come from the germline V gene (reference sequence). Between the trimmed V and J ends, which lost 3 bases and 1 base, there was a span of 8 bases. CDR3 length: 13 amino acids. The CDR3 loop is CASSWDNSYEQYF. The DNA for the CDR3 is TGTGCCAGCAGCTGGGACAATTCCTACGAGCAGTACTTC.

This clonotype was seen a few times. The V and J genes are TRBV4-1 and TRBJ1-1; the D is unclear. The germline V gene encodes CDR1 MGHRA and CDR2 YSYEKL. With 3 bases removed from V and 4 bases from J, the gap between germline ends came to 12 bases. This CDR3 has 14 residues. The CDR3 region is CASSQVTVTTEAFF. CDR3 coding DNA: TGCGCCAGCAGCCAGGTGACTGTTACCACTGAAGCTTTCTTT.

This clonotype was found a few times. The chain joins TRBV7-8 to TRBJ2-1; D possibly corresponds to TRBD2 (5 bases). V was trimmed by 5 bases and J by 9 bases, leaving 8 bases between them. Germline assignment: CDR1 SGHVS and CDR2 FQNEAQ. The CDR3 runs to 11 residues. The CDR3 region has the DNA TGTGCCAGCAGCCGAGAGGGTGAGCAGTTCTTC. Translation: CASSREGEQFF.

This clonotype was picked up many times. CDR3 coding DNA: TGTGCCAGCAGAACCACGGGACAGGGGTACAATGAGCAGTTCTTC. It specifies CASRTTGQGYNEQFF. The chain joins TRBV6-1 to TRBJ2-1, with TRBD1 identical over 10 bases. Germline lookup yields CDR1 MNHNS and CDR2 SASEGT. There are 15 residues in the CDR3. V lost 6 bases and J lost 4; bases outside the gene matches: 6.

The chain joins TRBV20-1 to TRBJ2-7; 9 bases fit TRBD2. The junction had 9 bases not matched to a gene; V was cut back by 3 bases and J by 3 bases. CDR1 DFQATT and CDR2 SNEGSKA come from the germline V gene (reference sequence). The CDR3 extends over 15 amino acids. The CDR3 nucleotides read TGCAGTGCTAGGCCCTCGCGGGGGGGCCTCTACGAGCAGTACTTC. It translates to CSARPSRGGLYEQYF.

The table lists this clonotype with a few counts. The chain employs TRBV18 and TRBJ1-4; D gene ambiguous. The V end was cut by 7 bases, the J end by 6 bases, with 21 bases between. The CDR3 consists of 16 residues. CDR1 and CDR2 from the germline V gene are KGHSH and LQKENI. CDR3 bases: TGTGCCAGCTGTCACAGTACCCCGACCCGGTATGAAAAACTGTTTTTT. Protein product: CASCHSTPTRYEKLFF.

The V call is TRBV19, the J call TRBJ1-5, with D maybe TRBD1 (5 bases). The V end lost 9 bases, the J end lost 4 bases, and 16 bases lay between the germline ends. Germline CDR1 and CDR2: LNHDA and SQIVND (reference sequence). The CDR3 covers 14 residues. CDR3 sequence reads: CASLGPGINQPQHF. The DNA for the CDR3 is TGTGCCAGCCTTGGACCAGGGATTAATCAGCCCCAGCATTTT.

This clonotype was detected ten times or more. V and J are TRBV12-3 or TRBV12-4 and TRBJ2-3; 7 positions match TRBD2. CDR3 length: 17 residues. The J segment lost 3 bases and the V segment lost 0 bases, leaving 9 bases of the junction unmatched. The CDR3 loop reads CASSLALADVRTDTQYF. The CDR3 nucleotides read TGTGCCAGCAGTTTAGCGCTAGCGGACGTTCGGACAGATACGCAGTATTTT.

The V and J genes are TRBV25-1 and TRBJ1-1; D perhaps matches TRBD1 (5 bases). Trimming removed 7 bases at V and 6 bases at J, with 15 bases between. Looked up from germline, CDR1 is MGHDK and CDR2 is SYGVNS. This CDR3 is built from 13 residues. CDR3 in amino acids: CASKGREFPEAFF. The CDR3 coding sequence is TGTGCCAGCAAAGGCAGGGAATTCCCTGAAGCTTTCTTT.

This clonotype was recorded many times. The gene calls are TRBV11-2 and TRBJ1-2; D unclear. Trimming stripped 2 bases from V and 6 bases from J, with 7 bases between. The CDR3 is 12 amino acids. Germline CDR1 and CDR2: SGHAT and FQNNGV. The CDR3: CASSLSGDGYTF. In nucleotides, the CDR3 is TGTGCCAGCAGCTTATCTGGTGATGGCTACACCTTC.

The V call is TRBV12-3 or TRBV12-4, the J call TRBJ1-5, with a tentative D call TRBD1 (5 bases). Trimming cost V 0 bases and J 2 bases, with 8 bases left between them. The CDR3 runs 15 residues. Here the CDR3 DNA reads TGTGCCAGCAGTTTAGCCGGACAAGGCAATCAGCCCCAGCATTTT. Its translation: CASSLAGQGNQPQHF.

This clonotype was found many times. The chain uses TRBV20-1 and TRBJ1-1, with 9 bases fitting TRBD1. Losses at the gene ends were 4 bases for V and 1 base for J; bases not matched to a gene: 4. The germline V gene has CDR1 DFQATT and CDR2 SNEGSKA (reference sequence). There are 14 residues in the CDR3. CDR3 residues: CSAMSGQGNTEAFF. CDR3 in DNA: TGCAGTGCTATGTCGGGACAGGGGAACACTGAAGCTTTCTTT.

This clonotype occurred many times. The chain is built from TRBV7-8 and TRBJ1-4; D remains unclear. Deletions cut 1 base from V and 4 bases from J, with 10 bases between. This CDR3 is built from 15 residues. Germline assignment: CDR1 SGHVS and CDR2 FQNEAQ. DNA for the CDR3: TGTGCCAGCAGCTTAGTGCGGCAGAATAATGAAAAACTGTTTTTT. It translates to CASSLVRQNNEKLFF.

This clonotype has only a few counts. The chain is built from TRBV15 and TRBJ1-5; 7 bases are a match to TRBD1. The germline V gene has CDR1 LNHNV and CDR2 YYDKDF (reference sequence). CDR3 length: 17 residues. The V gene end was trimmed by 1 base and the J gene end by 0 bases; junction bases not matched to a gene: 6. CDR3: CATSRVDRSDSNQPQHF. The CDR3 DNA sequence: TGTGCCACCAGCAGAGTGGACAGGTCAGATAGCAATCAGCCCCAGCATTTT.